Presented here are 10 T cell receptor beta chains from one specimen sequenced in a study of blood T cells in healthy people across ages (dated by TCRdb to the mid-2010s). The protocol used for the library was 5' RACE. The sample was run on an Illumina HiSeq 2500. The second PCR ran for about 7 to 11 cycles and used a J-beta primer mix along with a sample-barcoded 5' primer. The public sequencing data were trimmed at Q25 with fastp and processed into clonotypes with MiXCR by TCRdb, which kept only in-frame beta chains. Here each entry gathers all rows of one CDR3 protein and keeps the most common genes and DNA. The sample table lists under 2,000,000 distinct CDR3 sequences, approximately 50% of them with a count of one. The top ten clones comprise approximately 2% of the sample. Sequenced: blood. The receptors were sampled from a woman aged 40 to 50 in good health.

This clonotype was recorded at least ten times. J is TRBJ2-7 and V is TRBV11-2; 9 positions match TRBD2. Germline trimming cut 5 bases from V and 6 bases from J; bases unmatched to any gene: 8. Germline V lookup: CDR1 SGHAT, CDR2 FQNNGV. The CDR3 length is 14 residues. The CDR3 reads CASSPAGGNSEQYF. In DNA, the CDR3 is TGTGCCAGCAGCCCCGCGGGGGGGAATTCCGAGCAGTACTTC.

The CDR3 DNA sequence: TGCAGCGTTGTGCAGGGGGCTGGGAGAACCAACACTGAAGCTTTCTTT. Amino acids: CSVVQGAGRTNTEAFF. The chain is built from TRBV29-1 and TRBJ1-1, with 8 bases matching TRBD1. CDR3 length: 16 amino acids. The junction had 12 bases not matched to a gene; V was cut back by 4 bases and J by 2 bases. CDR1 is SQVTM and CDR2 is ANQGSEA in the germline V gene.

The J gene is TRBJ1-2, the V gene TRBV4-1, with D uncertain. CDR3 length: 14 residues. Germline lookup yields CDR1 MGHRA and CDR2 YSYEKL. V gave up 2 bases and J gave up 5 bases, with 12 bases separating them. CDR3 sequence reads: CASSQREVGYGYTF. CDR3 in DNA: TGCGCCAGCAGCCAAAGGGAGGTTGGGTATGGCTACACCTTC.

The gene calls are TRBV7-2 and TRBJ2-1, with TRBD2 matching over 8 bases. This CDR3 has 13 amino acids. J lost 5 bases, V lost 4 bases, and 1 base had no gene match. Germline CDR1 and CDR2: SGHTA and FQGNSA. In nucleotides, the CDR3 is TGTGCCAGCAGCTCCGGGGGGGACAATGAGCAGTTCTTC. Translation gives CASSSGGDNEQFF.

Regarding this clonotype: An end of the junction does not agree with germline; a read error may underlie this. This chain's CDR3 is CVSSLVDRALGGANVLTF. CDR3 DNA sequence: TGTGTCAGCAGCTTAGTGGACAGGGCCCTTGGGGGGGCCAACGTCCTGACTTTC. The chain carries TRBV7-8 and TRBJ2-6, with 8 bases lining up with TRBD1. The CDR3 length is 18 residues. Germline lookup yields CDR1 SGHVS and CDR2 FQNEAQ.

In this sample, this clonotype turned up a few times. The chain carries TRBV28 and TRBJ1-2; possibly TRBD1 for D (5 bases). Germline V lookup: CDR1 MDHEN, CDR2 SYDVKM. The V end was cut by 5 bases, the J end by 2 bases, with 9 bases between. CDR3 length equals 13 residues. CDR3 in amino acids: CASSHDRNYGYTF. The CDR3 DNA is TGTGCCAGCAGTCACGACAGAAACTATGGCTACACCTTC.

This clonotype was counted between two and nine times. The rearrangement uses TRBV5-1 and TRBJ2-1; no definite D call. The length of the CDR3 is 13 residues. CDR1 and CDR2 (germline): SGHRS, YFSETQ. V gave up 0 bases and J gave up 8 bases, with 9 bases separating them. CDR3 sequence reads: CASSLDWKDEQFF. The CDR3 nucleotides read TGCGCCAGCAGCTTGGATTGGAAAGATGAGCAGTTCTTC.

This clonotype was picked up a small number of times. This sequence joins TRBV7-9 and TRBJ2-7; TRBD2 might be the D (5 bases). This CDR3 has 13 amino acids. Germline lookup yields CDR1 SEHNR and CDR2 FQNEAQ (reference sequence). With 1 base removed from V and 5 bases from J, the gap between germline ends came to 9 bases. The CDR3 DNA reads as TGTGCCAGCAGCTTAGATCTAGCAAACGAGCAGTACTTC. Translated: CASSLDLANEQYF.

The chain is built from TRBV7-9 and TRBJ1-2; no definite D call. V lost 4 bases to trimming and J lost 5 bases, with 11 bases between them. This CDR3 comprises 13 residues. Germline loops: CDR1 SEHNR, CDR2 FQNEAQ (reference sequence). CDR3 nucleotide sequence: TGTGCCAGCAGCTCCTTGACATATTATGGCTACACCTTC. Translating it yields CASSSLTYYGYTF.

The chain combines TRBV6-1 with TRBJ2-1, with 13 nucleotides matching TRBD2. The germline V gene encodes CDR1 MNHNS and CDR2 SASEGT. V was pared by 7 bases and J by 8 bases, with 8 bases of the junction left unmatched. This CDR3 has 15 residues. CDR3 protein: CASTWTSGGRDEQFF. Here the CDR3 DNA reads TGTGCCAGCACGTGGACTAGCGGGGGTCGTGATGAGCAGTTCTTC.